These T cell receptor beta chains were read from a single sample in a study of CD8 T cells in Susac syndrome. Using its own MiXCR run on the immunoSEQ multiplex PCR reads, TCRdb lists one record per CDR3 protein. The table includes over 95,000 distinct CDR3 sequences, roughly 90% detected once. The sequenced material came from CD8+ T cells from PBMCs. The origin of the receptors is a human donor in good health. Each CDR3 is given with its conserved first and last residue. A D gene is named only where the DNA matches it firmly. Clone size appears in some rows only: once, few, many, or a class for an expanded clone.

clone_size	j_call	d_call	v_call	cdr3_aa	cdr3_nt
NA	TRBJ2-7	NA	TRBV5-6	CASSLETERYEQYF	TGTGCCAGCAGCTTGGAAACAGAACGCTACGAGCAGTACTTC
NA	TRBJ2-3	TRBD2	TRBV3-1	CASSQLVIPGGPSDTQYF	TGTGCCAGCAGCCAATTGGTGATTCCGGGAGGGCCTTCAGATACGCAGTATTTT
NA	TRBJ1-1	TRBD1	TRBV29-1	CSGTQGRNTEAFF	TGCAGCGGGACACAGGGGAGGAACACTGAAGCTTTCTTT
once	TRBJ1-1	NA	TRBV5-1	CASSLELDRNTEAFF	TGCGCCAGCAGCTTGGAATTGGACAGAAACACTGAAGCTTTCTTT
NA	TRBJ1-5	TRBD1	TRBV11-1	CASSMTTGSNQPQHF	TGTGCCAGCAGCATGACGACAGGGAGCAATCAGCCCCAGCATTTT
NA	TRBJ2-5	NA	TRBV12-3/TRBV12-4	CASSFKIGRQETQYF	TGTGCCAGCAGTTTTAAAATCGGCCGACAAGAGACCCAGTACTTC
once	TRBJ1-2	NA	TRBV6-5	CASSHPLLGYTF	TGTGCCAGCAGCCACCCCCTATTAGGCTACACCTTC
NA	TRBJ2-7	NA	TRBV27	CASRSGSYEQYF	TGTGCCAGTCGGTCTGGTTCGTACGAGCAGTACTTC
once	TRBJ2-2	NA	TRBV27	CASSLSRGASNTGELFF	TGTGCCAGCAGTTTATCCCGGGGGGCTTCGAACACCGGGGAGCTGTTTTTT
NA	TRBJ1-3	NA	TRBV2	CASSTKGGLSGNTIYF	TGTGCCAGCAGTACCAAGGGAGGGCTCTCTGGAAACACCATATATTTT
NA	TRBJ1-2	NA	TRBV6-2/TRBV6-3	CASRLGVNYGYTF	TGTGCCAGCAGGCTCGGTGTAAACTATGGCTACACCTTC
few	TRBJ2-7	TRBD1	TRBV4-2	CASSQGQGDLSYEQYF	TGTGCCAGCAGCCAGGGACAGGGCGACCTCTCCTACGAGCAGTACTTC
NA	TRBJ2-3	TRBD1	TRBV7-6	CASSGTGGITDTQYF	TGTGCCAGCAGCGGGACAGGGGGCATAACAGATACGCAGTATTTT
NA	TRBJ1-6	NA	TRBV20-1	CSAHPRGRNSPLHF	TGCAGTGCCCACCCCCGGGGTCGGAATTCACCCCTCCACTTT
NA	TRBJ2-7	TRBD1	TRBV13	CASSLGTGYYEQYF	TGTGCCAGCAGCTTAGGGACAGGGTACTACGAGCAGTACTTC
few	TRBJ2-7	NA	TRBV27	CASSRDTTGTGSYEQYF	TGTGCCAGCAGTCGAGACACAACAGGGACGGGCTCCTACGAGCAGTACTTC
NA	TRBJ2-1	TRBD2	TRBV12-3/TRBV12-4	CASSPTSGRLDEQFF	TGTGCCAGCAGTCCGACTAGCGGGAGGCTGGATGAGCAGTTCTTC
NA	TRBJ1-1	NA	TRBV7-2	CASSPPPPVLGAFF	TGTGCCAGCAGCCCACCCCCCCCTGTCCTCGGTGCTTTCTTT
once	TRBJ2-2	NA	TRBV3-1	CASRRGPNTGELFF	TGTGCCAGCAGGCGGGGGCCCAACACCGGGGAGCTGTTTTTT
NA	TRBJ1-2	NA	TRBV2	CASSEGIPKLYGYTF	TGTGCCAGCAGTGAAGGGATCCCGAAATTGTATGGCTACACCTTC
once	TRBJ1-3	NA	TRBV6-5	CASSSATMVSSGNTIYF	TGTGCCAGCAGTTCTGCGACAATGGTGAGCTCTGGAAACACCATATATTTT
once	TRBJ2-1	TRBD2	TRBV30	CAWKRRSGSVNEQFF	TGTGCCTGGAAACGACGTAGCGGGAGCGTCAATGAGCAGTTCTTC
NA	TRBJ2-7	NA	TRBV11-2	CASSSTGWSSYEQYF	TGTGCCAGCAGCTCGACAGGCTGGAGCTCCTACGAGCAGTACTTC
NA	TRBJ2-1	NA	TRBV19	CASSKGPQNEQFF	TGTGCCAGTAGTAAGGGACCGCAAAATGAGCAGTTCTTC
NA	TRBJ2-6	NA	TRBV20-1	CSARRRRSGANVLTF	TGCAGTGCTAGACGCAGGCGCTCTGGGGCCAACGTCCTGACTTTC
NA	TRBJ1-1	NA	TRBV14	CASSLMSGAYTEAFF	TGTGCCAGCAGCCTGATGTCTGGAGCTTACACTGAAGCTTTCTTT
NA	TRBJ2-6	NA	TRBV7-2	CASSLAGTSGGANVLTF	TGTGCCAGCAGCTTAGCCGGGACTTCGGGAGGGGCCAACGTCCTGACTTTC
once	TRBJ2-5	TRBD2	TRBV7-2	CASSPGLAGSQTQYF	TGTGCCAGCAGCCCCGGACTAGCGGGGTCCCAGACCCAGTACTTC
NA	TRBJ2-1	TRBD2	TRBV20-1	CSARALAGGGEQFF	TGCAGTGCTAGAGCCTTAGCGGGAGGGGGTGAGCAGTTCTTC
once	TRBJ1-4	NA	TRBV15	CATSRDRTNNEKLFF	TGTGCCACCAGCAGAGATCGGACTAATAATGAAAAACTGTTTTTT
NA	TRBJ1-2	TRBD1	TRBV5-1	CATRQGAQTSNYGYTF	TGCGCCACACGACAGGGGGCGCAAACGTCTAACTATGGCTACACCTTC
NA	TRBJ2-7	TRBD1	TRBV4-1	CASSRLQGAAYEQYF	TGCGCCAGCAGCCGCCTACAGGGGGCCGCCTACGAGCAGTACTTC
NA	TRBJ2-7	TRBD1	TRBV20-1	CSARRPGQGYEQYF	TGCAGTGCTAGGCGGCCAGGACAGGGCTACGAGCAGTACTTC
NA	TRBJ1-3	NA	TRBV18	CASSPSALEGNTIYF	TGTGCCAGCTCACCTTCAGCCCTGGAGGGAAACACCATATATTTT
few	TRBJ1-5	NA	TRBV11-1	CASSLGGAGNQPQHF	TGTGCCAGCAGCTTAGGGGGCGCGGGCAATCAGCCCCAGCATTTT
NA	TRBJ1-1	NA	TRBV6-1	CASSEINTEAFF	TGTGCCAGCAGTGAGATCAACACTGAAGCTTTCTTT
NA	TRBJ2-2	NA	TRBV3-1	CASRKSGNTGELFF	TGTGCCAGCAGAAAAAGCGGGAACACCGGGGAGCTGTTTTTT
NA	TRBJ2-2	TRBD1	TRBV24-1	CATSDAPGTGDIAPGELFF	TGTGCCACCAGTGATGCCCCCGGGACAGGGGACATTGCTCCCGGGGAGCTGTTTTTT
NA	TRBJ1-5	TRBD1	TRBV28	CASTGQGRTAWQPQHF	TGTGCCAGCACGGGACAGGGGAGGACCGCTTGGCAGCCCCAGCATTTT
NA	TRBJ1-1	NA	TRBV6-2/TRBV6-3	CASSSPTVMNTEAFF	TGTGCCAGCAGTAGCCCGACAGTGATGAACACTGAAGCTTTCTTT
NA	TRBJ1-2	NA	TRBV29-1	CSVESADSFYGYTF	TGCAGCGTTGAGTCCGCTGACTCATTCTATGGCTACACCTTC
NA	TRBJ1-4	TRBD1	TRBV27	CASSYQGQIPQGLCF	TGTGCCAGCAGTTACCAAGGTCAGATTCCACAGGGGTTGTGTTTT
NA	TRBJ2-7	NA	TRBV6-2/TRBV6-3	CASNGVASYEQYF	TGTGCCAGCAATGGGGTCGCCTCCTACGAGCAGTACTTC
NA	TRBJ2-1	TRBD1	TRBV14	CASSNRDRVSNEQFF	TGTGCCAGCAGCAACCGGGACAGGGTATCTAATGAGCAGTTCTTC
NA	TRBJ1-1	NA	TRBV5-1	CASSLQLQNTEAFF	TGCGCCAGCAGCTTGCAGTTACAGAACACTGAAGCTTTCTTT
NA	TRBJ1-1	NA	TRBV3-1	CASSQGAGAEAFF	TGTGCCAGCAGCCAGGGGGCAGGGGCTGAAGCTTTCTTT
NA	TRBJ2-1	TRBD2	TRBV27	CASSKREGPNNEQFF	TGTGCCAGCAGTAAGCGGGAGGGCCCCAACAATGAGCAGTTCTTC
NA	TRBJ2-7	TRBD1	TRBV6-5	CASSAFTGEGREQYF	TGTGCCAGCAGTGCCTTTACAGGGGAAGGACGCGAGCAGTACTTC
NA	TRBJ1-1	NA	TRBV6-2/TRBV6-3	CASSFAAGTEAFF	TGTGCCAGCAGTTTCGCAGCTGGCACTGAAGCTTTCTTT
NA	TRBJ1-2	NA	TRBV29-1	CSVEAPASKSYGYTF	TGCAGCGTTGAAGCTCCAGCAAGCAAGAGCTATGGCTACACCTTC
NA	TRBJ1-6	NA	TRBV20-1	CSARDRRELTYNSPLHF	TGCAGTGCTAGAGATCGCAGGGAGCTCACCTATAATTCACCCCTCCACTTT
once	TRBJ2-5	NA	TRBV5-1	CASSLGASTSETQYF	TGCGCCAGCAGCTTGGGGGCTAGTACTTCTGAGACCCAGTACTTC